This TCR beta chain originates from a study of cytomegalovirus exposure and HLA in healthy donors. Points from the study as a whole: A later analysis linked a missense variant in DCLRE1C to the trimming of TCR beta V and J genes. The productive fraction for most TCR beta V segments was about 90% or about 30% in an earlier analysis. Whilst most TCR sequences proved rare, a subset of public TCRs occurred across many donors.

Samples came from healthy bone marrow donors. The CDR3 is 18 amino acids. Trimming cost V 6 bases and J 4 bases; bases outside gene matches: 15. Germline V gene sequence: CDR1 SGHTA, CDR2 FQGNSA. Both 60 Vbeta primers and 13 Jbeta primers went into the PCR. Here immunoSEQ multiplex PCR was the method, and the copy in TCRdb shows in-frame clones only, minus some. The data show 35,000 to 45,000 clones, with 90% seen just once and roughly 2.5% held by the top ten. About this clone: Antigen: not known.

This TCR was sampled from a woman aged 18-35 years in good health and CMV-seronegative. The specimen was PBMCs. V gene TRBV7-2 combines with J gene TRBJ2-1, with 10 bases matching TRBD2. The DNA for the CDR3 is TGTGCCAGCAGTTACTGGGGGAGCGGGAGGGCCTTATACAATGAGCAGTTCTTC. This encodes CASSYWGSGRALYNEQFF.